Shown below are 15 T cell receptor beta chains from a single sample sequenced in a study of CD8 T cells in Susac syndrome (dated by TCRdb to 2018 to 2020). Libraries were built with the immunoSEQ multiplex PCR assay. RNA was extracted using the RNeasy kit, and about 0.5 to 1 microgram was reverse transcribed with random hexamers. Clones were called with MiXCR by TCRdb after fastp trimmed the public reads at Q25, and only in-frame beta chains were retained. For every CDR3 protein sequence, its rows merge into one entry that carries the most common genes and DNA. The sample table holds about 300,000 distinct CDR3 sequences, of which roughly 85% were seen once. The ten largest make up 0.21% of the sample. Sequencing was performed on CD8+ T cells from PBMCs. Receptors were obtained from a human donor with multiple sclerosis.

The chain carries TRBV29-1 and TRBJ2-7; tentatively, D is TRBD1 or TRBD2 (6 bases each). Trimming took off 5 bases at V and 0 bases at J, with 11 bases between the two ends. This CDR3 region has 13 residues. Germline V gives CDR1 SQVTM, CDR2 ANQGSEA. CDR3: CSVTGAASYEQYF. DNA for the CDR3: TGCAGCGTTACGGGGGCCGCCTCCTACGAGCAGTACTTC.

This clonotype showed up just once. The gene calls are TRBV28 and TRBJ1-2; 8 bases fit TRBD1. CDR1 is MDHEN and CDR2 is SYDVKM in the germline V gene. Losses at the gene ends were 3 bases for V and 8 bases for J; bases not matched to a gene: 17. The CDR3 spans 17 residues. The chain's CDR3 is CASSFSARGRGPMGYTF. The CDR3 DNA reads as TGTGCCAGCAGTTTCTCTGCACGGGGCAGGGGGCCTATGGGCTACACCTTC.

The CDR3 protein is CATSRDWWTDTDTQYF. The CDR3 DNA reads as TGTGCCACCAGCAGAGATTGGTGGACAGACACAGATACGCAGTATTTT. The chain combines TRBV15 with TRBJ2-3, with D perhaps TRBD1 (6 bases). The CDR3 runs 16 residues. The ends were cut back, 0 bases at V and 2 bases at J, with 12 bases in the middle. Germline V lookup: CDR1 LNHNV, CDR2 YYDKDF (reference sequence).

The chain joins TRBV28 to TRBJ2-5; 11 positions match TRBD2. The CDR3 has 18 amino acids. Trimming at V came to 3 bases and at J to 5 bases, leaving 14 bases not matched to a gene. Per the germline V gene, CDR1 is MDHEN and CDR2 is SYDVKM. The CDR3 here is CASSFLLAGAQGEETQYF. Here the CDR3 DNA reads TGTGCCAGCAGTTTTTTACTAGCGGGAGCCCAAGGGGAGGAGACCCAGTACTTC.

V is TRBV15 and J is TRBJ2-3, with 7 nucleotides matching TRBD2. Germline assignment: CDR1 LNHNV and CDR2 YYDKDF (reference sequence). Trimming at V came to 6 bases and at J to 5 bases, leaving 11 bases not matched to a gene. The CDR3 has 15 residues. The CDR3 here is CATSRHGGSLDTQYF. As DNA, the CDR3 is TGTGCCACCAGTCGACACGGCGGGAGCCTAGATACGCAGTATTTT. Supplemented by reference TRBV15 and TRBJ2-3, the full variable domain reads DAMVIQNPRYQVTQFGKPVTLSCSQTLNHNVMYWYQQKSSQAPKLLFHYYDKDFNNEADTPDNFQSRRPNTSFCFLDIRSPGLGDTAMYLCATSRHGGSLDTQYFGPGTRLTVL.

This clonotype was seen just once. The V and J genes are TRBV9 and TRBJ2-3, with 10 bases aligning to TRBD2. V lost 3 bases and J lost 2; bases outside the gene matches: 6. This CDR3 is 16 amino acids long. Germline V gene lookup returns CDR1 SGDLS and CDR2 YYNGEE. The CDR3 loop is CASSAGLAAYTDTQYF. The CDR3 coding sequence is TGTGCCAGCAGCGCCGGACTAGCGGCTTACACAGATACGCAGTATTTT.

The genes are TRBV6-2 or TRBV6-3 and TRBJ2-7; 8 nucleotides align to TRBD1. CDR1 MNHEY and CDR2 SVGEGT come from the germline V gene. The CDR3 runs 15 residues. The J segment lost 2 bases and the V segment lost 5 bases, leaving 8 bases of the junction unmatched. In DNA form, the CDR3 reads TGTGCCAGCAGTACCCGACAGGGGCGTCCCTACGAGCAGTACTTC. It specifies CASSTRQGRPYEQYF.

The chain is built from TRBV2 and TRBJ1-3; D remains unclear. This CDR3 comprises 14 residues. V was trimmed by 6 bases and J by 3 bases, leaving 12 bases between them. CDR1 and CDR2 (germline): SNHLY, FYNNEI. CDR3 amino acids: CASRDGRSGNTIYF. Written as DNA, the CDR3 is TGTGCCAGCAGGGATGGAAGGAGTGGAAACACCATATATTTT.

The chain employs TRBV11-2 and TRBJ2-7; D is unclear. V shed 11 bases and J shed 7 bases, with 15 bases lying between them. Germline V gives CDR1 SGHAT, CDR2 FQNNGV. This CDR3 region has 11 residues. The CDR3 region has the DNA TGTGCCCGAGGACCTGCTGGAGAGCAGTACTTC. This sequence encodes CARGPAGEQYF.

This clonotype has more than one count but fewer than ten. The chain couples TRBV4-3 to TRBJ2-3; TRBD2 is a possible D gene (5 bases). Germline values: CDR1 LGHNA, CDR2 YSLEER. V was clipped by 0 bases and J by 4 bases, with 17 bases between them. CDR3 length equals 17 residues. Written as DNA, the CDR3 is TGCGCCAGCAGCCAAGAATTTGGGTGGGAGTCTCCAGATACGCAGTATTTT. Its translation: CASSQEFGWESPDTQYF.

This rearrangement joins TRBV28 to TRBJ2-1; 7 nucleotides align to TRBD1. There are 16 residues in the CDR3. Per the germline V gene, CDR1 is MDHEN and CDR2 is SYDVKM. Trimming cost V 5 bases and J 1 base; bases outside gene matches: 8. CDR3 sequence (DNA): TGTGCCAGCAGTCAGATAACAGGGGCGTCCTACAATGAGCAGTTCTTC. Protein: CASSQITGASYNEQFF.

The genes are TRBV7-2 and TRBJ1-2; TRBD1 matches 11 bases. The V gene end was trimmed by 1 base and the J gene end by 7 bases; junction bases not matched to a gene: 8. The CDR3 totals 16 residues. Germline CDR1 and CDR2: SGHTA and FQGNSA. For the CDR3, the DNA is TGTGCCAGCAGCTTAGATGGCGGACAGGGGGCAGGTGGCTACACCTTC. It encodes CASSLDGGQGAGGYTF.

This chain's CDR3 is CASSTTGYSNQPQHF. The CDR3 region has the DNA TGTGCCAGTAGCACGACAGGTTATAGCAATCAGCCCCAGCATTTT. The chain has TRBV19 and TRBJ1-5; weak D call: TRBD1 (6 bases). The CDR3 is 15 residues long. With 6 bases removed from V and 0 bases from J, the gap between germline ends came to 12 bases. CDR1 LNHDA and CDR2 SQIVND come from the germline V gene (reference sequence).

The V and J genes are TRBV7-9 and TRBJ2-3; tentatively, D is TRBD2 (6 bases). The CDR3 runs 13 residues. CDR1 and CDR2 (germline): SEHNR, FQNEAQ (reference sequence). Trimming pared 10 bases from V and 0 bases from J, leaving 11 bases between. The CDR3 DNA follows: TGTGCCACTCGGCGGGAAAGCACAGATACGCAGTATTTT. This sequence encodes CATRRESTDTQYF.

This clonotype was recorded only once. The chain is built from TRBV6-5 and TRBJ2-1; D is undetermined. The CDR3 is made up of 13 amino acids. The V and J ends lost 2 bases and 2 bases respectively, with 4 bases between them. The V gene's germline CDR1 is MNHEY and CDR2 SVGAGI. CDR3 nucleotides: TGTGCCAGCAGTTACCGGACCTACAATGAGCAGTTCTTC. Protein sequence: CASSYRTYNEQFF.